This passage covers 18 T cell receptor beta chains from one sample sequenced in a study of breast tumors, draining lymph nodes, adjacent tissues (dated by TCRdb to the mid-2010s). Lymph node samples were obtained from the axillary draining lymph nodes of breast cancer patients. To prepare the library, multiplex PCR was applied. The reads were generated on an Illumina HiSeq 2000. The public sequencing data were trimmed at Q25 with fastp and processed into clonotypes with MiXCR by TCRdb, which kept only in-frame beta chains. For every CDR3 protein sequence, its rows merge into one entry that carries the most common genes and DNA. Counted in this sample were nearly 110,000 distinct CDR3 sequences; about 30% of them appeared once. The ten largest account for less than 6% of the sample. The specimen sequenced was axillary lymph node tissue. These receptors all stem from a female donor with breast cancer. Some clones in this sample may be carry-over from other donors' samples.

This clonotype has just a few counts. The chain joins TRBV20-1 to TRBJ1-1; TRBD1 might be the D (6 bases). CDR3 length: 15 residues. CDR1 DFQATT and CDR2 SNEGSKA come from the germline V gene (reference sequence). The ends were cut back, 3 bases at V and 1 base at J, with 15 bases in the middle. The CDR3 is CSARGQGRENTEAFF. The CDR3 nucleotides read TGCAGTGCTAGGGGGCAGGGGAGGGAGAACACTGAAGCTTTCTTT.

This clonotype was picked up many times. V usage is TRBV2 and J usage is TRBJ1-3; D unresolved. Looked up from germline, CDR1 is SNHLY and CDR2 is FYNNEI. V was trimmed by 6 bases and J by 4 bases, leaving 10 bases between them. The CDR3 consists of 13 residues. The CDR3: CASSRTRGNTIYF. CDR3 DNA sequence: TGTGCCAGCAGCAGGACCCGCGGAAACACCATATATTTT.

Of note for this clonotype: This may stem from a read error, because a much larger clone lies one nucleotide away. V is TRBV30 and J is TRBJ2-1, with D perhaps TRBD1 (6 bases). CDR3 size: 14 residues. Germline V gene sequence: CDR1 GTSNPN, CDR2 SVGIG (reference sequence). The CDR3, as DNA: TGTGCCCGGAGTGTAGACAGGATCTACAATGAGCAGTTCTTC. Translation gives CARSVDRIYNEQFF.

This clonotype was observed many times. The rearrangement uses TRBV9 and TRBJ2-2, with 9 bases aligning to TRBD2. The CDR3 runs 18 residues. V was pared by 0 bases and J by 0 bases, with 6 bases of the junction left unmatched. Germline lookup yields CDR1 SGDLS and CDR2 YYNGEE. The CDR3 loop is CASSVGLAGISNTGELFF. In DNA, the CDR3 is TGTGCCAGCAGCGTAGGGCTAGCGGGGATTTCGAACACCGGGGAGCTGTTTTTT.

This clonotype was picked up many times. The rearrangement uses TRBV4-1 and TRBJ2-6; D is unclear. The germline CDR1 and CDR2 sequences are MGHRA and YSYEKL. This CDR3 region has 14 residues. Trimming left V 0 bases short and J 4 bases short, with 4 bases between. The CDR3 DNA follows: TGCGCCAGCAGCCAAGAAAAGGGGGCCAACGTCCTGACTTTC. It yields the protein CASSQEKGANVLTF.

A word on this clonotype: Possible read error: a much larger clone is one base away. The gene calls are TRBV11-1 and TRBJ2-7; D may be TRBD1 (6 bases). V was trimmed by 0 bases and J by 6 bases, leaving 15 bases between them. CDR1 is SGHAT and CDR2 is FQDESV in the germline V gene (reference sequence). The CDR3 is 15 amino acids. CDR3 protein: CASSLAGHPGSEQYF. The DNA for the CDR3 is TGTGCCAGCAGCTTAGCGGGACACCCAGGGAGCGAGCAGTACTTC.

This clonotype turned up a few times. CDR3 residues: CASSPSGLQETQYF. The CDR3, as DNA: TGTGCCAGCAGTCCCAGCGGGCTCCAAGAGACCCAGTACTTC. The chain couples TRBV6-2 or TRBV6-3 to TRBJ2-5; a weak D match, TRBD2 (6 bases). The CDR3 contains 14 residues. Germline lookup yields CDR1 MNHEY and CDR2 SVGEGT. With 5 bases removed from V and 1 base from J, the gap between germline ends came to 11 bases.

In this sample, this clonotype turned up many times. A read error may be the cause here, since a much bigger clone is one base away. The chain employs TRBV9 and TRBJ2-5; D may be TRBD2 (6 bases). Per the germline V gene, CDR1 is SGDLS and CDR2 is YYNGEE. The CDR3 contains 15 residues. The CDR3 sequence is CASSVEPGVGETPYF. The CDR3 region has the DNA TGTGCCAGCAGCGTAGAACCGGGAGTCGGAGAGACCCCGTACTTC.

The sample holds many counts of this clonotype. This chain uses TRBV3-1 with TRBJ2-7, with a weak D call TRBD2 (5 bases). Trimming took 3 bases from V and 7 from J, leaving 13 bases between them. Germline CDR1 LGHDT, CDR2 YNNKEL (reference sequence). The CDR3 contains 13 residues. CDR3 in amino acids: CASSHARTGEQYF. As DNA, the CDR3 is TGTGCCAGCAGCCACGCCAGGACGGGGGAGCAGTACTTC.

The chain is built from TRBV28 and TRBJ1-1; D ambiguous. The V end lost 3 bases, the J end lost 0 bases, and 20 bases lay between the germline ends. This CDR3 spans 18 amino acids. Germline V lookup: CDR1 MDHEN, CDR2 SYDVKM. CDR3 sequence reads: CASSFRVSRVGMNTEAFF. The CDR3 DNA follows: TGTGCCAGCAGTTTCCGGGTTTCGAGGGTTGGGATGAACACTGAAGCTTTCTTT. The full variable domain, in which reference TRBV28 and TRBJ1-1 provide the parts outside the CDR3, is DVKVTQSSRYLVKRTGEKVFLECVQDMDHENMFWYRQDPGLGLRLIYFSYDVKMKEKGDIPEGYSVSREKKERFSLILESASTNQTSMYLCASSFRVSRVGMNTEAFFGQGTRLTVV.

This clonotype was recorded a few times. A much larger clone differs by one base, so this may be a read error. The chain combines TRBV20-1 with TRBJ2-1; no reliable D call. This CDR3 spans 11 amino acids. Germline V gene lookup returns CDR1 DFQATT and CDR2 SNEGSKA (reference sequence). V lost 2 bases and J lost 6, with 5 bases in between. In DNA, the CDR3 is TGCAGTGCTAGATCATTCAATGAGCAGTTCTTC. Its protein product is CSARSFNEQFF.

This clonotype occurred many times. V usage is TRBV5-6 and J usage is TRBJ1-6, with a possible D match to TRBD1 (5 bases). CDR1 SGHDT and CDR2 YYEEEE come from the germline V gene. The V end lost 1 base, the J end lost 14 bases, and 7 bases lay between the germline ends. This CDR3 has 11 amino acids. CDR3 sequence reads: CASSLKGTLHF. For the CDR3, the DNA is TGTGCCAGCAGCTTGAAGGGGACCCTCCACTTT.

About this clonotype itself: Possible read error: a much larger clone is one base away. The chain has TRBV20-1 and TRBJ2-5, with D unclear. Germline CDR1 reads DFQATT; CDR2 reads SNEGSKA (reference sequence). The CDR3 spans 14 residues. The CDR3 loop is CSAISSLTQATQYF. The CDR3 bases are TGCAGTGCTATATCCTCTTTGACACAAGCGACCCAGTACTTC.

Many counts were recorded for this clonotype. This chain connects TRBV3-1 to TRBJ2-7; tentatively, D is TRBD2 (6 bases). Germline assignment: CDR1 LGHDT and CDR2 YNNKEL (reference sequence). V dropped 1 base and J dropped 4 bases, with 14 bases sitting between them. This CDR3 has 15 residues. CDR3 residues: CASSQGEDPRYEQYF. The CDR3 nucleotides are TGTGCCAGCAGCCAAGGGGAGGATCCGCGGTACGAGCAGTACTTC.

Many counts were recorded for this clonotype. The chain couples TRBV25-1 to TRBJ1-2; TRBD1 agrees at 9 bases. The V segment lost 3 bases and the J segment 8 bases; nucleotides outside the gene matches: 13. From germline, CDR1 is MGHDK and CDR2 SYGVNS. The CDR3 covers 16 residues. The CDR3 reads CASSDSDSGQGGGYTF. Here the CDR3 DNA reads TGTGCCAGCAGTGATTCAGACTCGGGACAGGGCGGGGGCTACACCTTC.

On this clonotype itself: Given a much more abundant clone one base away, this may be a read error. V usage is TRBV3-1 and J usage is TRBJ1-4, with D tentatively TRBD1 (5 bases). This CDR3 contains 14 residues. Per the germline V gene, CDR1 is LGHDT and CDR2 is YNNKEL (reference sequence). The CDR3 region is CASSQAGTNEELFF. In nucleotides, the CDR3 is TGTGCCAGCAGCCAAGCAGGGACTAATGAAGAACTGTTTTTT.

The sample holds many counts of this clonotype. The chain combines TRBV15 with TRBJ2-1, with 11 bases lining up with TRBD2. The J segment lost 0 bases and the V segment lost 6 bases, leaving 7 bases of the junction unmatched. The germline V gene has CDR1 LNHNV and CDR2 YYDKDF (reference sequence). The CDR3 extends over 17 amino acids. In DNA form, the CDR3 reads TGTGCCACCAGACTAGCGGGAGCTGGAAGCTCCTACAATGAGCAGTTCTTC. It codes for CATRLAGAGSSYNEQFF.

This clonotype was recorded at least ten times. V gene TRBV24-1 combines with J gene TRBJ2-7; possible D gene TRBD2, 6 bases. Trimming removed 4 bases at V and 1 base at J, with 10 bases between. Germline V gives CDR1 KGHDR, CDR2 SFDVKD. There are 14 residues in the CDR3. For the CDR3, the DNA is TGTGCCACCAGTGACGCGGGAAGATCCTACGAGCAGTACTTC. Residues: CATSDAGRSYEQYF.